The 11 T cell receptor beta chains below come from one sample, sequenced in a study of T cell clusters in autoimmune cytopenias. TRB rearrangements were amplified by touch-down multiplex PCR with mixed TRB-A/B primers. Reanalyzing the multiplex PCR reads, TCRdb keeps one entry per CDR3 protein, without DNA. Its clone listing holds around 2,000 distinct CDR3 sequences. Each sample's input was around 270 ng genomic DNA, roughly 38,000 genome equivalents. Separately, the same data were catalogued under a study of T cell repertoires in aging, cancer and after chemotherapy.

Specimen: peripheral blood. All receptors come from a human donor in good health.

This clonotype is medium-sized by frequency. This rearrangement joins TRBV5-1 to TRBJ2-1. Germline loops: CDR1 SGHRS, CDR2 YFSETQ. This CDR3 is built from 14 residues. This CDR3 reads CASSLYGLGAEQFF.

This clonotype is identified as medium-sized from frequency. The chain has TRBV12-3 or TRBV12-4 and TRBJ1-4. CDR3 size: 11 residues. CDR3 in amino acids: CASRSNEKLFF.

This clonotype counts as medium-sized (0.01 to 0.1%) by frequency. The CDR3 loop is CASGTQERYNEQFF. The chain has TRBV11-2 and TRBJ2-1. Germline lookup yields CDR1 SGHAT and CDR2 FQNNGV. The CDR3 is made up of 14 amino acids.

This clonotype is deemed medium-sized (0.01 to 0.1%) by its frequency. The rearrangement joins TRBV5-4 to TRBJ1-1; checking the TCRdb D call of TRBD1 is not possible without DNA. This CDR3 contains 13 residues. CDR1 is SGHNT, CDR2 YYREEE, per germline (reference sequence). This chain's CDR3 is CASSFVGDSEAFF.

By frequency, this clonotype registers medium-sized. The chain has TRBV6-6 and TRBJ1-3; the D call of TRBD1 rests on TCRdb alone, since no DNA is present to check it. Germline V CDR1 and CDR2: MNHNY, SVGAGI (reference sequence). The CDR3 runs 16 residues. The CDR3 loop is CASSGTGASSGNTIYF.

This clonotype registers medium-sized by frequency. This rearrangement joins TRBV12-3 or TRBV12-4 to TRBJ2-5. The CDR3 totals 13 residues. The CDR3 reads CASSLLSQETQYF.

This clonotype is labeled medium-sized based on frequency. This chain uses TRBV27 with TRBJ1-2; TCRdb proposes TRBD1, but this gene call is untestable without DNA. Germline CDR1 and CDR2: MNHEY and SMNVEV (reference sequence). The CDR3 sequence is 13 residues long. The chain's CDR3 is CASSLWQGYGYTF.

The CDR3 sequence is CASSLNVGEPQHF. The chain carries TRBV12-3 or TRBV12-4 and TRBJ1-5. The CDR3 sequence is 13 residues long.

By frequency, this clonotype is medium-sized. V is TRBV6-5 and J is TRBJ1-6. This CDR3 spans 16 amino acids. Germline loops: CDR1 MNHEY, CDR2 SVGAGI. The CDR3 spells CASSYTPTSLGSPLHF.

According to its frequency, this clonotype is medium-sized (0.01 to 0.1%). CDR3 region: CASRSTGDYGYTF. The genes are TRBV19 and TRBJ1-2; as DNA is missing, the TRBD1 call by TCRdb cannot be tested. Germline V gene sequence: CDR1 LNHDA, CDR2 SQIVND (reference sequence). The CDR3 sequence is 13 residues long.

Considering frequency, this clonotype is medium-sized. This chain links TRBV6-2 or TRBV6-3 with TRBJ2-5. The CDR3 is made up of 17 amino acids. Germline CDR1 MNHEY, CDR2 SVGEGT. The CDR3 loop reads CASSPRGASGFGETQYF.